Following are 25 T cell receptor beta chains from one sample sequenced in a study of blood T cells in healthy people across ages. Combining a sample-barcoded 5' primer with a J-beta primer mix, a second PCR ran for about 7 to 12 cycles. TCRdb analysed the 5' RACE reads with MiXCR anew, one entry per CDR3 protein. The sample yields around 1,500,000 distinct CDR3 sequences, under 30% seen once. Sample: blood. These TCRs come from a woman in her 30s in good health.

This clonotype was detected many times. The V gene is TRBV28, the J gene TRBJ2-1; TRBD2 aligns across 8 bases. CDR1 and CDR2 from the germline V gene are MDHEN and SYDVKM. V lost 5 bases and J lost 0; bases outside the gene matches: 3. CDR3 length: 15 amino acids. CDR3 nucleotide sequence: TGTGCCAGCAGTCCGGGAGGGGGCTCCTACAATGAGCAGTTCTTC. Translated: CASSPGGGSYNEQFF. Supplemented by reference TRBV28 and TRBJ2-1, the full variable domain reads DVKVTQSSRYLVKRTGEKVFLECVQDMDHENMFWYRQDPGLGLRLIYFSYDVKMKEKGDIPEGYSVSREKKERFSLILESASTNQTSMYLCASSPGGGSYNEQFFGPGTRLTVL.

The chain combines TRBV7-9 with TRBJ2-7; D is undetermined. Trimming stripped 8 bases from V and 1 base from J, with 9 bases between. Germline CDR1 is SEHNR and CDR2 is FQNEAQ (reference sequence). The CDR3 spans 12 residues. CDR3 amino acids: CASGPTSYEQYF. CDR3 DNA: TGTGCCAGCGGACCGACATCCTACGAGCAGTACTTC.

The CDR3 DNA reads as TGTGCCAGCAGCTTAGAGGTCCATGGAGGGATTCACACTGAAGCTTTCTTT. Translated: CASSLEVHGGIHTEAFF. This sequence joins TRBV7-9 and TRBJ1-1; D unclear. The CDR3 consists of 17 residues. The germline V gene encodes CDR1 SEHNR and CDR2 FQNEAQ (reference sequence). Trimming cost V 1 base and J 3 bases, with 18 bases left between them.

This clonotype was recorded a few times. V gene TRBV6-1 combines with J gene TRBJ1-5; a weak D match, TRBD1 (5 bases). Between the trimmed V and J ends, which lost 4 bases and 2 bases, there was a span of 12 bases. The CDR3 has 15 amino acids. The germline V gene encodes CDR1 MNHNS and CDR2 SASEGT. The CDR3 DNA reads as TGTGCCAGCAGTGCCCTCCTGGGGGGCAATCAGCCCCAGCATTTT. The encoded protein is CASSALLGGNQPQHF.

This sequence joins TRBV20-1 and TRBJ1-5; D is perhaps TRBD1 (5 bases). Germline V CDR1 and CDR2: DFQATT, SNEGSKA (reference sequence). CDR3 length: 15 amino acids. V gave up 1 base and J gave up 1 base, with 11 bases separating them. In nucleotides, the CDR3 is TGCAGTGCTAGAGTTCAGGGTTTCAGCAATCAGCCCCAGCATTTT. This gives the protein CSARVQGFSNQPQHF.

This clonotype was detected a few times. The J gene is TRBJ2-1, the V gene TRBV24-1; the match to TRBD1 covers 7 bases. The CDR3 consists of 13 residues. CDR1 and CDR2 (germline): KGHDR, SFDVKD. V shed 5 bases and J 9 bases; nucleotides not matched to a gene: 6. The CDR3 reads CATSGVGDSEQFF. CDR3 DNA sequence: TGTGCCACCAGTGGGGTGGGGGACAGTGAGCAGTTCTTC.

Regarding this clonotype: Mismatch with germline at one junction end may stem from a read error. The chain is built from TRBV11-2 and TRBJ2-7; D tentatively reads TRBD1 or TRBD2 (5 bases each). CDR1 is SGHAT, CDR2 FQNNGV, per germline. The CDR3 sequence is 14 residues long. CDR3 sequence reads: CASSLRGERGERYF. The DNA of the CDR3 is TGTGCCAGCAGCTTACGAGGGGAAAGGGGCGAGCGGTACTTC. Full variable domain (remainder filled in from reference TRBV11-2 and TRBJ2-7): EAGVAQSPRYKIIEKRQSVAFWCNPISGHATLYWYQQILGQGPKLLIQFQNNGVVDDSQLPKDRFSAERLKGVDSTLKIQPAKLEDSAVYLCASSLRGERGERYFGPGTRLTVT.

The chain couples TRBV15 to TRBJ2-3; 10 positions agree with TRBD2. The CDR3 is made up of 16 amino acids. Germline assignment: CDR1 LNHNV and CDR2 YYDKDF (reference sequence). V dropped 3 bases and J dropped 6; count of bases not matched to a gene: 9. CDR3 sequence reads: CATSSRTSGVRDTQYF. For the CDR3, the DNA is TGTGCCACCAGCAGCCGGACTAGCGGTGTGCGGGATACGCAGTATTTT. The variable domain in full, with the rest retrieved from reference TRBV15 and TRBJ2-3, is DAMVIQNPRYQVTQFGKPVTLSCSQTLNHNVMYWYQQKSSQAPKLLFHYYDKDFNNEADTPDNFQSRRPNTSFCFLDIRSPGLGDTAMYLCATSSRTSGVRDTQYFGPGTRLTVL.

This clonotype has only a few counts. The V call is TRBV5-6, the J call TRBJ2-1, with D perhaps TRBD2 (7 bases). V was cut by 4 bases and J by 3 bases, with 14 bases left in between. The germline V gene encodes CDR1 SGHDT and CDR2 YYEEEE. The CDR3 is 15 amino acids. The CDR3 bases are TGTGCCAGCAGCCCCTGGGGGGGCAACTACAATGAGCAGTTCTTC. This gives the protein CASSPWGGNYNEQFF.

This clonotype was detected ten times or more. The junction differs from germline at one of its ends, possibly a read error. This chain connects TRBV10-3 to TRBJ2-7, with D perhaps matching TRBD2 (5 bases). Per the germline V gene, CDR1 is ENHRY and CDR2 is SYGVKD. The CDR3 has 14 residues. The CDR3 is CAIRESGISYEQYF. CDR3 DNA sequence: TGTGCCATCAGAGAGTCGGGGATATCCTACGAGCAGTACTTC.

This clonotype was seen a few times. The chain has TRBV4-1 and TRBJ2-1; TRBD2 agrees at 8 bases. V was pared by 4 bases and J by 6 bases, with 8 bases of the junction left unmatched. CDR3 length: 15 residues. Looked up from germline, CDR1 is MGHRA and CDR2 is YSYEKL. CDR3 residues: CASSPDGGAFNEQFF. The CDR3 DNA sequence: TGCGCCAGCAGCCCCGACGGGGGGGCCTTCAATGAGCAGTTCTTC.

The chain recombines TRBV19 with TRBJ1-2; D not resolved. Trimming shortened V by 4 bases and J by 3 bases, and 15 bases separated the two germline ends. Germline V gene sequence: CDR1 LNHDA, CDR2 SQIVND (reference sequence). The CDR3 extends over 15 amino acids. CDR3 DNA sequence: TGTGCCAGTAGTAAGGAGTCTCTCGGGGACTATGGCTACACCTTC. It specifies CASSKESLGDYGYTF.

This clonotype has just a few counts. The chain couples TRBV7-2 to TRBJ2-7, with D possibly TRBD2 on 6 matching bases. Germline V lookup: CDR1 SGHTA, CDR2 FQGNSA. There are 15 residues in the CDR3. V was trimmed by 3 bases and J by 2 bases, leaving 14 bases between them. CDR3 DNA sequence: TGTGCCAGCAGCTTTAGATCCGGGGGTCCCTACGAGCAGTACTTC. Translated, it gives CASSFRSGGPYEQYF.

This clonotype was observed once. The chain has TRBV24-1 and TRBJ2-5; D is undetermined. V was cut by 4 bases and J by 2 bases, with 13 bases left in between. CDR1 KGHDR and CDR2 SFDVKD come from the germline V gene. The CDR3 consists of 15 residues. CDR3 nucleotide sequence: TGTGCCACCAGTGACCAAGGACGGCTACAAGAGACCCAGTACTTC. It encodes CATSDQGRLQETQYF.

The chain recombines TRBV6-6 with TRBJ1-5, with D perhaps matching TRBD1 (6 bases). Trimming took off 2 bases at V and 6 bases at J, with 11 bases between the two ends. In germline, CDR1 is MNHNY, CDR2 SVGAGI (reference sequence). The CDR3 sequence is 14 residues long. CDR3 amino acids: CASSYTGQGQPQHF. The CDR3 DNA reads TGTGCCAGCAGTTACACAGGGCAAGGTCAGCCCCAGCATTTT.

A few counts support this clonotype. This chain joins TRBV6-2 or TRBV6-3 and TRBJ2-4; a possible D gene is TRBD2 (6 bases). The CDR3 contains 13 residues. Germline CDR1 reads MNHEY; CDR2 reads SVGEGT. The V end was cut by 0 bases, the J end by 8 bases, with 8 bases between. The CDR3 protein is CASSYSTGDIQYF. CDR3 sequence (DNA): TGTGCCAGCAGTTACTCGACGGGGGACATTCAGTACTTC.

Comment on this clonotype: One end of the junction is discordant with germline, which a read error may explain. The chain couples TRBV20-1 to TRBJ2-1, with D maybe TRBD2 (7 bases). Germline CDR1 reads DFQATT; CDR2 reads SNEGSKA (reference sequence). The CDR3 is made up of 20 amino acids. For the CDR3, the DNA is TGCAGTGCTAGAGTCAGCCCAGACGGGGGGCCTTCTAGCTCCTACAACGAGCAGTTCTTC. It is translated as CSARVSPDGGPSSSYNEQFF.

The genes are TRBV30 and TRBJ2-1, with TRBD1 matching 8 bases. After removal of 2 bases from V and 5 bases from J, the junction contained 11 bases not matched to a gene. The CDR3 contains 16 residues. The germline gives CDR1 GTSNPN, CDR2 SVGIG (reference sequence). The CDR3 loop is CAWSSARTGLDNEQFF. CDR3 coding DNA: TGTGCCTGGAGTTCGGCCCGGACAGGGTTGGACAATGAGCAGTTCTTC.

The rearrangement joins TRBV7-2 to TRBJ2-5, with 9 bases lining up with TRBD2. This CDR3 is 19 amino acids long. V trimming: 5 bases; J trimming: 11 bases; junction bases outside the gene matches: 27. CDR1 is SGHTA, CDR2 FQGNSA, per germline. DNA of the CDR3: TGTGCCAGCAGCCTAGTAGCTAGCGGGGTTCAGGGCTCCTACAATGAGCAGTACTTC. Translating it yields CASSLVASGVQGSYNEQYF.

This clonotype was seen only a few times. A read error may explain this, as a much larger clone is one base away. In nucleotides, the CDR3 is TGCAGCGTGGGGACCGGGGGGGCCAGAGATGAGCGGTTCTTC. It translates to CSVGTGGARDERFF. This chain joins TRBV29-1 and TRBJ2-1; 8 nucleotides line up with TRBD2. Germline V lookup: CDR1 SQVTM, CDR2 ANQGSEA. The CDR3 runs to 14 residues.

The CDR3, as DNA: TGCAGTGCTAGAGATGTGGCAGCGGGAGCAGAGACCCAGTACTTC. Amino acids: CSARDVAAGAETQYF. The rearrangement uses TRBV20-1 and TRBJ2-5; 8 bases line up with TRBD2. This CDR3 has 15 amino acids. V gave up 0 bases and J gave up 4 bases; unmatched junction bases: 7. Germline lookup yields CDR1 DFQATT and CDR2 SNEGSKA (reference sequence).

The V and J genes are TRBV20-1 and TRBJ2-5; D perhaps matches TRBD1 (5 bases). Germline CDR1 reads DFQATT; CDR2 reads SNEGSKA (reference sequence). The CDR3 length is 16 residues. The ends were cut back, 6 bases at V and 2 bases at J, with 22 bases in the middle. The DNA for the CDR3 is TGCAGTGCAGGTTTTGATACCAGGGCAATTCAAGAGACCCAGTACTTC. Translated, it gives CSAGFDTRAIQETQYF.

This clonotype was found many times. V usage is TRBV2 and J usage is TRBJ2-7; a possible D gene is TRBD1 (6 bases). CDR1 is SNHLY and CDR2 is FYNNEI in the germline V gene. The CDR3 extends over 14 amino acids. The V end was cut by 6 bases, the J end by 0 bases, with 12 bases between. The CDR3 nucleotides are TGTGCCAGCAGACAGGGAGAAATCTCCTACGAGCAGTACTTC. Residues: CASRQGEISYEQYF.

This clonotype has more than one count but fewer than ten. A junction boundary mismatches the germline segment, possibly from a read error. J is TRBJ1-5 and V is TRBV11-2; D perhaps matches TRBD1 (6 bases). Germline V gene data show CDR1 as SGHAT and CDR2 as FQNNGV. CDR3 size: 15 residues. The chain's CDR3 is CSSSLGDTPNQPQHF. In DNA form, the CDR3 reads TGTTCCAGCAGCTTAGGGGACACCCCGAATCAGCCCCAGCATTTT.

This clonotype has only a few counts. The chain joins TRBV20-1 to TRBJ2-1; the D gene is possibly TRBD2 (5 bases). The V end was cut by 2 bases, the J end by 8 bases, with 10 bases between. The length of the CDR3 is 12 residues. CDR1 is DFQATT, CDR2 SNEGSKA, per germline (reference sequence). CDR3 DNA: TGCAGTGCTAGATCGGGGAGACATGAGCAGTTCTTC. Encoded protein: CSARSGRHEQFF.